The sequence of this T cell receptor (beta chain) was determined in a study of identical twins. It was template switching that added a universal primer site, and there were unique molecular identifiers on the cDNA. From the 5' RACE reads, TCRdb called clonotypes with MiXCR, one entry per CDR3 protein. Found here are roughly 710,000 distinct CDR3 sequences, around 6% of them singletons; the top ten hold about 1.8%. A note on this clonotype: Its matching antigen is unknown.

The study's findings and limits: The models systematically underestimated how much out-of-frame TCR alpha was shared in monozygotic twins. Partly confounded zero-insertion analyses could result from invariant MAIT and iNKT cells. Surplus twin overlap in beta out-of-frame sequences was less pronounced.

This CDR3 is 14 amino acids long. V gave up 8 bases and J gave up 9 bases; unmatched junction bases: 9. CDR1 is SGHVS and CDR2 is FNYEAQ in the germline V gene. This clonotype originated in a man aged 18 to 29 in good health. The chain uses TRBV7-6 and TRBJ2-1, with TRBD1 matching 11 bases. The material sequenced was naive T cells sorted from blood. The CDR3 sequence is CASGPGQGAGEQFF. For the CDR3, the DNA is TGTGCCAGCGGACCCGGACAGGGGGCCGGTGAGCAGTTCTTC.